The 5 T cell receptor beta chains reported below all come from one sample, sequenced in a study of a mutant IDH1 vaccine in newly diagnosed glioma. Only in-frame clones appear in the TCRdb table, and some are missing; sequencing was by immunoSEQ multiplex PCR. The table has tens of thousands of clones, 65% to 90% seen once. This sample's time point: week 47, end of study. The investigators gave 300 ug of mutant IDH1 20-mer peptide in each vaccine dose, together with topical imiquimod. These receptors are not linked to any known antigen. The input for sequencing was PBMCs, taken from a glioma patient whose treatment included an IDH1 peptide vaccine. The receptors come from a man aged 18 to 30 with glioma. Some clones in this sample may be carry-over from other donors' samples.

The rearrangement links TRBV7-9 to TRBJ1-1, with D tentatively TRBD1 (6 bases). The CDR3 has 13 residues. The germline gives CDR1 SEHNR, CDR2 FQNEAQ (reference sequence). The V and J ends lost 2 bases and 7 bases respectively, with 11 bases between them. CDR3 protein: CASSLWGQDEAFF. Here the CDR3 DNA reads TGTGCCAGCAGCTTATGGGGACAAGATGAAGCTTTCTTT.

V and J are TRBV9 and TRBJ1-2; the match to TRBD1 covers 7 bases. The CDR3 length is 12 residues. Germline-derived CDR1 and CDR2 are SGDLS and YYNGEE. Germline trimming cut 3 bases from V and 4 bases from J; bases unmatched to any gene: 0. The CDR3 bases are TGTGCCAGCAGCGGGGACAGCTATGGCTACACCTTC. Translation: CASSGDSYGYTF.

This clone has just a few counts. The chain links TRBV6-5 to TRBJ1-1; no definite D call. CDR3 length: 12 residues. In germline, CDR1 is MNHEY, CDR2 SVGAGI. V dropped 6 bases and J dropped 5 bases, with 10 bases sitting between them. The chain's CDR3 is CASRGYGTEAFF. CDR3 DNA: TGTGCCAGCAGGGGGTATGGAACTGAAGCTTTCTTT.

The chain employs TRBV5-3 and TRBJ1-2, with D tentatively TRBD1 (6 bases). TRBV5-3 is treated as an ORF (open reading frame) with a function not yet certain. This CDR3 comprises 15 residues. V dropped 3 bases and J dropped 4 bases, with 16 bases sitting between them. The CDR3: CARSCGGGQVYGYTF. The CDR3 DNA is TGTGCCAGAAGCTGCGGAGGGGGACAAGTCTATGGCTACACCTTC.

The chain combines TRBV10-3 with TRBJ1-1; D is possibly TRBD1 (5 bases). Germline V CDR1 and CDR2: ENHRY, SYGVKD. This CDR3 is 14 amino acids long. The ends were cut back, 8 bases at V and 0 bases at J, with 13 bases in the middle. Here the CDR3 reads CAISGRGVNTEAFF. Here the CDR3 DNA reads TGTGCCATCTCGGGGAGGGGAGTGAACACTGAAGCTTTCTTT.